This T cell receptor (beta chain) comes out of a study of tumor-infiltrating lymphocytes in primary liver carcinoma (dated by TCRdb to the late 2010s). Context from the whole study: The five patients, three men and two women aged 30 to 69 years, had hepatocellular carcinoma (four) or combined HCC and intrahepatic cholangiocarcinoma (one). Tumors of the five patients were stage T1-T3 N0M0 with maximum diameters of roughly 4.2 to 10 cm. Each sample produced about 3.5 to 8 million productive TCRbeta reads, and read depth showed no significant difference between tissue types. Across five regions of each liver tumor, along with adjacent normal tissue and blood, the study brought together TCRbeta repertoire sequencing, expression microarrays and whole-exome sequencing. A total of 35 or so specimens from 5 patients, comprising 25 or so tumor regions, 5 adjacent noncancerous liver tissues and 5 peripheral blood samples, were covered by TCRbeta repertoire sequencing. High reproducibility was observed for the technical replicate repertoires, with mean shared-clone rates about 0.92 and correlation coefficients above 0.95.

Overall results and qualifications from the work: Repertoire overlap was found to be higher between tumor regions (mean approximately 35%) than between tumor-adjacent (roughly 17%) or tumor-blood (about 14%) pairs, consistent with antigen-driven expansion. Because sequencing covered only the TCR beta chain and unpaired alpha chains were not captured, true repertoire diversity is likely underestimated. Bulk unsorted samples precluded comparing CD4+ and CD8+ T cell repertoires. A significantly larger repertoire fraction was made up by the top 250 clones in tumors than in blood (p = 0.039). Only 4 or 5 patients were included in the study, and the authors note that the findings should be validated in a larger study.

With regard to this clonotype: Its antigen specificity is not known. Mismatch with germline at one junction end may stem from a read error.

Total RNA and DNA were co-extracted from around 18-30 mg of bulk tissue with the AllPrep DNA/RNA mini kit, without cell sorting. Surgical resection was performed in China between November 2015 and early 2016 on several patients with histopathologically diagnosed primary liver carcinoma. Chronic HBV infection was present in the patients, and the patients were treatment-naive at sampling. Fresh tumor and adjacent tissue pieces were bisected, with one half stored in RNAlater at -80 degrees C and the other half sent for histology. Including the terminal cysteine and phenylalanine, the CDR3 comprises 14 residues. Just CDR3 DNA is preserved here, 42 bases in frame from base 1. Reading the germline V gene gives CDR1 SGHRS and CDR2 YFSETQ. TCRbeta-specific cDNA was reverse-transcribed from approximately 460 ng total RNA using a constant-region primer and ProtoScript II reverse transcriptase. The TCRbeta libraries were prepared through three rounds of nested multiplex PCR following a slightly modified ARM-PCR procedure. Each of the first two PCR rounds ran for around 11 cycles using multiplex TRBV1-TRBV30 forward primers together with a Cbeta reverse primer. Sample barcodes and Illumina adapters were added in a final 25-cycle PCR using Deep VentR polymerase. Before sequencing, amplicons between 200 and 500 bp were purified from gel using a QIAquick gel extraction kit. The TCRbeta amplicons were sequenced with 250-bp paired-end reads on an Illumina HiSeq 2500. The paper's data handling went like this. Trimmomatic v0.33 was used to quality-trim the reads, and FLASH v1.2.11 was used to merge paired reads so that full CDR3 sequences could be recovered. V, D and J germline segments were assigned to the rearranged TCRbeta sequences by MiGEC v1.2.1b. Clonotype statistics, along with Shannon-Wiener diversity indices, were calculated using VDJtools v1.0.0. Except for diversity analysis, only the 250 most abundant clonotypes of each sample were used in subsequent analyses to reduce sampling bias. TCRdb trimmed public reads at Q25 via fastp, called clones via MiXCR and kept in-frame beta chains. A single entry per CDR3 protein holds the most common genes and DNA from its merged rows. None of the V and J calls come from the authors' own analysis; TCRdb made them. For this sample the table gives 35,000 to 40,000 distinct CDR3 sequences, of which around 80% were detected only once. Approximately 40% of the sample comes from the top ten.

In this chain, TRBV5-1 is recombined with TRBJ2-7; TRBD1 is perhaps the D gene, given 5 matching bases. The sequence was collected from a man between 40 and 49 years old with primary liver carcinoma and hepatitis B virus infection. The sample taken for sequencing was tumor-adjacent normal liver tissue. CDR3 loop: CVSSLAAGQVSQYF. The DNA sequence follows: TGCGTCAGCAGCTTGGCAGCAGGGCAGGTTTCGCAATACTTC.